This T cell receptor beta chain was obtained from a study of blood T cell repertoires in COVID-19. Study-wide background: Some COVID-19 samples were acute and others convalescent; all came from the United States, Italy and Spain. From T cells, B-cell-depleted T cells, or PBMCs came the material, which was cDNA or gDNA.

This CDR3 region has 18 residues. Germline CDR1 SGHTA, CDR2 FQGTGA. Trimming cost V 2 bases and J 1 base; bases outside gene matches: 8. TCRdb's table, derived via immunoSEQ multiplex PCR, lists solely in-frame clones and lacks some. The table lists about 96,000 clones, around three quarters of them singletons. The TCR was taken from a middle-aged man who had recovered from COVID-19. V gene TRBV7-3 combines with J gene TRBJ2-7, with 13 bases fitting TRBD2. Sequencing was carried out using peripheral blood. CDR3 bases: TGTGCCAGCAGCTTATCTGAGCCGGGACTAGCGGGGTCCTACGAGCAGTACTTC. As protein: CASSLSEPGLAGSYEQYF.